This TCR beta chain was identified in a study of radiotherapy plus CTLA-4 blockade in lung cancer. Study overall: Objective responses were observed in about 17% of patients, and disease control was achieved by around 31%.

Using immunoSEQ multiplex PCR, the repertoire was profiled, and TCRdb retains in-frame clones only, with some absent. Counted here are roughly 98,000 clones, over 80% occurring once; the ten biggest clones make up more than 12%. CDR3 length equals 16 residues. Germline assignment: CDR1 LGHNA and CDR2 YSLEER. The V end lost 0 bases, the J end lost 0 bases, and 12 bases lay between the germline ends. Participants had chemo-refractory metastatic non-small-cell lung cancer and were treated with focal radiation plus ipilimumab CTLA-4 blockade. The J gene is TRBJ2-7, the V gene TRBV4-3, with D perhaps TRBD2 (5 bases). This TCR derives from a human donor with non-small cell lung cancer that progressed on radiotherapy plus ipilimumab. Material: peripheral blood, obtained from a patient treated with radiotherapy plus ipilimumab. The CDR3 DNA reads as TGCGCCAGCAGCCAAGAGTTGCGGGTGAGCTCCTACGAGCAGTACTTC. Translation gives CASSQELRVSSYEQYF.